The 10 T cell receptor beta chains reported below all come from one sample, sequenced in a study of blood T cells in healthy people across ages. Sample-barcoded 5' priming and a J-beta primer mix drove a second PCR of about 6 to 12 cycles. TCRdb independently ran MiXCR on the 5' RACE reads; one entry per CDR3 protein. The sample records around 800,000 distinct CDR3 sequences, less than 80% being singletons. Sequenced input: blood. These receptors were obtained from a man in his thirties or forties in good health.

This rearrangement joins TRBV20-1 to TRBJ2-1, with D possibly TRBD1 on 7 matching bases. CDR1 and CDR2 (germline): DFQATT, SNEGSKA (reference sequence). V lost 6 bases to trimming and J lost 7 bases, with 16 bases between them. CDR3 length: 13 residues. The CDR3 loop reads CSARRGPTNEQFF. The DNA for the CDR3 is TGCAGTGCACGGAGGGGGCCGACAAATGAGCAGTTCTTC.

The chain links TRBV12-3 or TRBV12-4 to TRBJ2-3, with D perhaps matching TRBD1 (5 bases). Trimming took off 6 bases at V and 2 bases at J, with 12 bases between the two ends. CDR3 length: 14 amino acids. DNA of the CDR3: TGTGCCAGCAGCGCGACAGAGATCACAGATACGCAGTATTTT. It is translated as CASSATEITDTQYF.

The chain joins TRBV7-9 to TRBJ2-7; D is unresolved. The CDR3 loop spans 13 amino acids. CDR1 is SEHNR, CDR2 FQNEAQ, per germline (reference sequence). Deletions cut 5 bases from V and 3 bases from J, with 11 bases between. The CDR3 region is CASSVHGDYEQYF. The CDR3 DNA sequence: TGTGCCAGCAGCGTCCACGGTGACTACGAGCAGTACTTC.

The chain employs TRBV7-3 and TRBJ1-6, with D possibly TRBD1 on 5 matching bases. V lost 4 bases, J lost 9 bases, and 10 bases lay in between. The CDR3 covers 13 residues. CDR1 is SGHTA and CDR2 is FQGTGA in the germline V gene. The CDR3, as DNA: TGTGCCAGCAGCTCCTCAGGGTCTTCACCCCTCCACTTT. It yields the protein CASSSSGSSPLHF.

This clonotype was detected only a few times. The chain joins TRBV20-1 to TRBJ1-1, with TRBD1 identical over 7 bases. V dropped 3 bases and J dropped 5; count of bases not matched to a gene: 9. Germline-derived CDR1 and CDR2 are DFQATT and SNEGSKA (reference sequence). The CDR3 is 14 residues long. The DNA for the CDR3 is TGCAGTGCTAGCCCTGACAGGGTTTTAACTGAAGCTTTCTTT. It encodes CSASPDRVLTEAFF.

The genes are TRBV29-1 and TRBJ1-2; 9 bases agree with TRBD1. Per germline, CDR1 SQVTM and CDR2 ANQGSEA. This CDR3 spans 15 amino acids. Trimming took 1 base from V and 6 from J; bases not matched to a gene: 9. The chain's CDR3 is CSVEAFQQGADGYTF. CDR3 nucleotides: TGCAGCGTTGAAGCATTTCAACAGGGGGCGGATGGCTACACCTTC.

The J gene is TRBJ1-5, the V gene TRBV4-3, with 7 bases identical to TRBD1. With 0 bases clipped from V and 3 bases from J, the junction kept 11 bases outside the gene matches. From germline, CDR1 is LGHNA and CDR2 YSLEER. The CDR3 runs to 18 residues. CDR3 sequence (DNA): TGCGCCAGCAGCCAAGATCCACAGGGGTTGGGGATCAATCAGCCCCAGCATTTT. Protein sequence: CASSQDPQGLGINQPQHF.

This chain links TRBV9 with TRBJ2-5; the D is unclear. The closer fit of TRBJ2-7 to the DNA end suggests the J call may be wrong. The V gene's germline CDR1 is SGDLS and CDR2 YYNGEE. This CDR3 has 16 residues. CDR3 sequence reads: CASSVQAGFTPREQYF. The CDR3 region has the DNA TGTGCCAGCAGCGTACAGGCCGGGTTCACTCCCCGCGAGCAGTACTTC.

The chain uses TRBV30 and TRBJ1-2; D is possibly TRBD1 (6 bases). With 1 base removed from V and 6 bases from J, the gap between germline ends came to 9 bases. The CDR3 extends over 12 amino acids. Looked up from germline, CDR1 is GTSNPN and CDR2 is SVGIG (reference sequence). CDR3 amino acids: CAWSEGDHGYTF. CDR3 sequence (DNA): TGTGCCTGGAGTGAGGGGGATCATGGCTACACCTTC.

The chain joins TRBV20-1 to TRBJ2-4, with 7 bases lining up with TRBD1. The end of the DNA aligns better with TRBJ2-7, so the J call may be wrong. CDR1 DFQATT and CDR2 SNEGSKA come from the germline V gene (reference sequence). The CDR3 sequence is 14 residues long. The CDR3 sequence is CSARDRDRHYEQYF. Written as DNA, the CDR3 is TGCAGTGCTAGAGATCGGGACAGACACTACGAGCAGTACTTC.